A selection of T cell receptor beta chains follows, all from one sample in a study of cytomegalovirus exposure and HLA in healthy donors. Clones were read by immunoSEQ multiplex PCR, and TCRdb kept only the in-frame ones, dropping some. The sample shows 150,000 to 200,000 clones, roughly 87% of them seen only once. The sequenced material came from PBMCs. All receptors come from a girl aged 10-17 years in good health and CMV-seropositive. Both conserved end residues are trimmed from each CDR3.

TRBV29-1,TRBJ2-7,SAQSGGVYEQY
TRBV6-1,TRBJ2-7,ASSENTARVEQY
TRBV7-6,TRBJ2-3,ASSLGRTDTQY
TRBV2,TRBJ2-1,ASSPTSGSYNEQF
TRBV7-3,TRBJ2-7,ASSLTGAGGPSGSHEQY
TRBV28,TRBJ1-1,ASSLGPSSTEAF
TRBV28,TRBJ2-5,ASSPKGAGVETQY
TRBV9,TRBJ2-3,ASRAGDTQY
TRBV30,TRBJ2-1,AWMSVTSAYEQF
TRBV28,TRBJ2-5,ASRPTSGHLQETQY
TRBV4-1,TRBJ1-2,ASSQWDRGNGYT
TRBV6-5,TRBJ2-7,ASKSRLAGWDEQY
TRBV5-6,TRBJ2-2,ASSPLSQGAYTGELF
TRBV7-2,TRBJ1-5,ASSPQGQDHNQPQH
TRBV27,TRBJ1-1,ASSSNGSFTPEAF
TRBV11-2,TRBJ2-1,ASSRWTSGGDEQF
TRBV28,TRBJ2-5,ASTPEVGETQY
TRBV10-3,TRBJ2-3,AISEIVAGGPRDTQY
TRBV4-3,TRBJ2-2,ASSQVLTTNTGELF
TRBV13,TRBJ1-1,ASTQRGGARRDEAF
TRBV7-2,TRBJ1-2,ASSLAGSRGYT
TRBV5-1,TRBJ2-3,ASSLGGQSATDTQY
TRBV5-5,TRBJ2-7,ASSGSYEQY
TRBV14,TRBJ2-1,ASSQVRQGVSYNEQF
TRBV28,TRBJ2-7,ASSWDQGRAYSYEQY
TRBV18,TRBJ1-1,ASSPRTGAITEAF
TRBV29-1,TRBJ2-5,SVERGGTQY
TRBV5-6,TRBJ2-1,ASSLASTNEQF
TRBV21-1,TRBJ1-5,ASSKLGGESNQPQH
TRBV30,TRBJ2-5,AWRVASGVQETQY
TRBV6-5,TRBJ2-1,ATTGQGIHEQF
TRBV2,TRBJ2-3,ASSEGDRVGTDTQY
TRBV11-3,TRBJ2-5,ASSPVGSRETQY
TRBV5-1,TRBJ1-2,ASRYLGTDYGYT
TRBV15,TRBJ2-7,ATSRDRGLYEQY
TRBV5-6,TRBJ2-7,ASSKTGTGKAEQY
TRBV5-1,TRBJ2-2,ASSDTITGELF
TRBV5-1,TRBJ2-2,ASSFSSGGANTGELF
TRBV5-6,TRBJ2-3,ASSLGQNPTDTQY
TRBV18,TRBJ1-2,ASSPAGGDGYT
TRBV6-1,TRBJ2-7,ASSVRDSDPYEQY
TRBV14,TRBJ2-5,ASSPYQETQY
TRBV6-1,TRBJ2-1,ASSDPDQVHEQF
TRBV19,TRBJ2-7,ASGTGGGPWY
TRBV11-2,TRBJ2-2,ASSLEGHVVIPGELF
TRBV9,TRBJ1-4,ASSRDRAPATNEKLF
TRBV30,TRBJ1-3,AWMAGALPDGNTIY
TRBV7-8,TRBJ2-6,ASSIRVSGANVLT
TRBV6-1,TRBJ1-2,ASSEGRRNYGYT
TRBV6-4,TRBJ2-3,ASSDAGGTDTQY
TRBV6-5,TRBJ1-4,ASRENRGRDEKLF
TRBV28,TRBJ1-1,ASRPGQGDTEAF
TRBV28,TRBJ2-1,AGGIYNEQF
TRBV28,TRBJ2-3,ASSFSVGAQY
TRBV29-1,TRBJ1-1,SGQGAEAF
TRBV6-5,TRBJ1-3,ASRPQGAGGNTIY